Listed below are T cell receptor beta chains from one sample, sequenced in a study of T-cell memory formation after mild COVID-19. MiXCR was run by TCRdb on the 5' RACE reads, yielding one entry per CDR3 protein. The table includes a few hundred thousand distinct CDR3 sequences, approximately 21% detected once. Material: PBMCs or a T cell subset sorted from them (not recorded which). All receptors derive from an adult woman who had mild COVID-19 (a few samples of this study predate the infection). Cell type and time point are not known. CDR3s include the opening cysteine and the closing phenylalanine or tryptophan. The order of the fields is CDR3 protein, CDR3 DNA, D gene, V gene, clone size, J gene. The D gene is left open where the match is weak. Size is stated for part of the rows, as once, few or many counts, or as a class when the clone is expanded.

CDR3 protein: CSASPGNTEAFF
CDR3 DNA: TGCAGTGCTAGTCCAGGGAACACTGAAGCTTTCTTT
D gene: NA
V gene: TRBV20-1
clone size: NA
J gene: TRBJ1-1

CDR3 protein: CSGVRGVLNEQFF
CDR3 DNA: TGCAGTGGGGTCAGGGGAGTTCTCAATGAGCAGTTCTTC
D gene: NA
V gene: TRBV20-1
clone size: NA
J gene: TRBJ2-1

CDR3 protein: CASSIGRSRYEQYF
CDR3 DNA: TGTGCCAGTAGTATTGGCAGATCCCGCTACGAGCAGTACTTC
D gene: NA
V gene: TRBV19
clone size: NA
J gene: TRBJ2-7

CDR3 protein: CASRRGGGEQYF
CDR3 DNA: TGTGCCAGCAGACGGGGGGGCGGCGAGCAGTACTTC
D gene: TRBD2
V gene: TRBV3-1
clone size: NA
J gene: TRBJ2-7

CDR3 protein: CASSLASPYEQYF
CDR3 DNA: TGTGCCAGCAGCTTAGCGTCGCCCTACGAGCAGTACTTC
D gene: NA
V gene: TRBV7-2
clone size: medium-sized
J gene: TRBJ2-7

CDR3 protein: CSVVNEANYGYTF
CDR3 DNA: TGCAGCGTTGTCAATGAAGCTAACTATGGCTACACCTTC
D gene: NA
V gene: TRBV29-1
clone size: NA
J gene: TRBJ1-2

CDR3 protein: CATKDSGKRTDTQYF
CDR3 DNA: TGTGCCACCAAAGATTCGGGTAAGAGGACAGATACGCAGTATTTT
D gene: NA
V gene: TRBV24-1
clone size: many
J gene: TRBJ2-3

CDR3 protein: CASSQDRGTEQYF
CDR3 DNA: TGTGCCAGCAGCCAAGATAGGGGGACAGAGCAGTACTTC
D gene: NA
V gene: TRBV4-2
clone size: few
J gene: TRBJ2-7

CDR3 protein: CASSSFYEQYF
CDR3 DNA: TGTGCCAGCAGCTCATTCTACGAGCAGTACTTC
D gene: NA
V gene: TRBV7-9
clone size: many
J gene: TRBJ2-7

CDR3 protein: CASSQGERDRGQNTEAFF
CDR3 DNA: TGCGCCAGCAGTCAAGGGGAAAGAGACAGGGGCCAGAACACTGAAGCTTTCTTT
D gene: TRBD1
V gene: TRBV23-1
clone size: NA
J gene: TRBJ1-1

CDR3 protein: CATAGAAGPYNEQFF
CDR3 DNA: TGTGCCACCGCGGGCGCAGCAGGTCCCTACAATGAGCAGTTCTTC
D gene: NA
V gene: TRBV24-1
clone size: NA
J gene: TRBJ2-1

CDR3 protein: CAIRMTGEQYF
CDR3 DNA: TGTGCCATCAGGATGACAGGAGAACAGTACTTC
D gene: NA
V gene: TRBV10-3
clone size: NA
J gene: TRBJ2-7

CDR3 protein: CASSLGGAGVDEQFF
CDR3 DNA: TGTGCCAGCAGCTTAGGGGGGGCCGGGGTTGATGAGCAGTTCTTC
D gene: NA
V gene: TRBV7-3
clone size: NA
J gene: TRBJ2-1

CDR3 protein: CASSSWVAGKGYTF
CDR3 DNA: TGTGCCAGCAGCTCCTGGGTGGCAGGGAAAGGCTACACCTTC
D gene: NA
V gene: TRBV6-2/TRBV6-3
clone size: few
J gene: TRBJ1-2

CDR3 protein: CASSFEGRTEAFF
CDR3 DNA: TGTGCCAGCAGTTTTGAAGGCCGCACTGAAGCTTTCTTT
D gene: NA
V gene: TRBV12-3/TRBV12-4
clone size: NA
J gene: TRBJ1-1

CDR3 protein: CASSLAAGPPSYEQYF
CDR3 DNA: TGTGCCAGCAGCTTAGCGGCGGGGCCGCCCTCCTACGAGCAGTACTTC
D gene: NA
V gene: TRBV7-2
clone size: many
J gene: TRBJ2-7

CDR3 protein: CASSQVATSAEVAYEQYF
CDR3 DNA: TGCGCCAGCAGCCAAGTCGCTACTTCCGCGGAGGTCGCCTACGAGCAGTACTTC
D gene: NA
V gene: TRBV4-3
clone size: NA
J gene: TRBJ2-7

CDR3 protein: CASSFTGGKVFF
CDR3 DNA: TGTGCCAGCAGCTTTACAGGGGGCAAGGTGTTCTTT
D gene: TRBD1
V gene: TRBV7-6
clone size: few
J gene: TRBJ1-1

CDR3 protein: CASPTSESSYNEQFF
CDR3 DNA: TGTGCCAGCCCCACGTCTGAGAGCTCCTACAATGAGCAGTTCTTC
D gene: NA
V gene: TRBV6-2/TRBV6-3
clone size: NA
J gene: TRBJ2-1

CDR3 protein: CASTFSTGGGEGNTEAFF
CDR3 DNA: TGTGCCAGCACTTTTTCGACAGGGGGCGGGGAAGGGAACACTGAAGCTTTCTTT
D gene: TRBD1
V gene: TRBV6-6
clone size: few
J gene: TRBJ1-1

CDR3 protein: CSVGLGQGVGELFF
CDR3 DNA: TGCAGCGTTGGTTTGGGACAGGGTGTCGGGGAGCTGTTTTTT
D gene: TRBD1
V gene: TRBV29-1
clone size: NA
J gene: TRBJ2-2

CDR3 protein: CASSSGPALGRGETQYF
CDR3 DNA: TGCGCCAGCAGCTCAGGACCAGCTCTGGGACGCGGAGAGACCCAGTACTTC
D gene: NA
V gene: TRBV5-1
clone size: NA
J gene: TRBJ2-5

CDR3 protein: CSASAGLEIYEQYF
CDR3 DNA: TGCAGTGCTAGTGCGGGACTAGAAATCTACGAGCAGTACTTC
D gene: TRBD2
V gene: TRBV20-1
clone size: NA
J gene: TRBJ2-7

CDR3 protein: CASSLELAGGLYNEQFF
CDR3 DNA: TGTGCCAGCAGTTTAGAGCTAGCGGGGGGCCTCTACAATGAGCAGTTCTTC
D gene: TRBD2
V gene: TRBV12-3/TRBV12-4
clone size: few
J gene: TRBJ2-1

CDR3 protein: CASSLYGPSHLSF
CDR3 DNA: TGTGCCAGCAGCTTATACGGGCCCTCTCATCTCAGCTTC
D gene: NA
V gene: TRBV7-9
clone size: NA
J gene: TRBJ1-2

CDR3 protein: CASSSDRDTEAFF
CDR3 DNA: TGTGCCAGCAGCTCCGACAGGGATACTGAAGCTTTCTTT
D gene: TRBD1
V gene: TRBV5-5
clone size: many
J gene: TRBJ1-1

CDR3 protein: CASSFSRDRNTEAFF
CDR3 DNA: TGTGCCAGCAGCTTTTCCCGGGACAGGAACACTGAAGCTTTCTTT
D gene: TRBD1
V gene: TRBV7-9
clone size: NA
J gene: TRBJ1-1

CDR3 protein: CSGAGTGDYNEQFF
CDR3 DNA: TGCAGCGGAGCCGGGACAGGAGACTACAATGAGCAGTTCTTC
D gene: TRBD1
V gene: TRBV29-1
clone size: few
J gene: TRBJ2-1

CDR3 protein: CATSEQGNNEQYF
CDR3 DNA: TGTGCCACCAGTGAACAGGGTAACAACGAGCAGTACTTC
D gene: NA
V gene: TRBV24-1
clone size: NA
J gene: TRBJ2-7

CDR3 protein: CSVEGKETQYF
CDR3 DNA: TGCAGCGTTGAAGGGAAAGAGACCCAGTACTTC
D gene: NA
V gene: TRBV29-1
clone size: NA
J gene: TRBJ2-5

CDR3 protein: CASSEDRGSGNTIYF
CDR3 DNA: TGTGCCAGCAGCGAAGACAGGGGGTCTGGAAACACCATATATTTT
D gene: TRBD1
V gene: TRBV4-2
clone size: NA
J gene: TRBJ1-3